Shown below are 6 T cell receptor beta chains from a single sample sequenced in a study of blood T cell repertoires in COVID-19. Clones were sequenced by immunoSEQ multiplex PCR, and TCRdb holds only the in-frame ones, with some missing. This repertoire shows about 500,000 clones, 89% found once; its top ten account for around 0.9%. The material sequenced was peripheral blood. These receptors were collected from a man younger than 35 with COVID-19, enrolled during active disease.

This chain connects TRBV11-3 to TRBJ2-7; D is ambiguous. The germline CDR1 and CDR2 sequences are SGHNT and YENEEA. The V end was cut by 4 bases, the J end by 0 bases, with 13 bases between. The CDR3 is 15 residues long. The CDR3 reads CASSYLQLSSYEQYF. DNA for the CDR3: TGTGCCAGCAGCTACCTGCAGTTAAGCTCCTACGAGCAGTACTTC.

The V and J genes are TRBV30 and TRBJ1-5; 9 nucleotides line up with TRBD1. The germline CDR1 and CDR2 sequences are GTSNPN and SVGIG (reference sequence). This CDR3 region has 14 residues. V shed 2 bases, J shed 11 bases, and the junction held 10 bases outside the gene matches. This CDR3 is CAWSSGTGHRAQHF. Here the CDR3 DNA reads TGTGCCTGGAGTTCCGGGACAGGGCATAGAGCCCAGCATTTT.

The V call is TRBV5-8, the J call TRBJ2-3, with 9 bases that match TRBD2. V lost 1 base and J lost 0; bases outside the gene matches: 12. CDR3 length: 19 residues. Germline V gene lookup returns CDR1 SGHTS and CDR2 YDEGEE. CDR3 in DNA: TGTGCCAGCAGCTTGCGTCTAGCGGGGTCATACCTCAGCACAGATACGCAGTATTTT. Its protein is CASSLRLAGSYLSTDTQYF. Full variable domain (remainder filled in from reference TRBV5-8 and TRBJ2-3): EAGVTQSPTHLIKTRGQQATLRCSPISGHTSVYWYQQALGLGLQFLLWYDEGEERNRGNFPPRFSGRQFPNYSSELNVNALELEDSALYLCASSLRLAGSYLSTDTQYFGPGTRLTVL.

This CDR3 is CASSLAGLGETQYF. CDR3 sequence (DNA): TGTGCCAGCAGCTTAGCGGGGCTCGGGGAGACCCAGTACTTC. The V and J genes are TRBV7-2 and TRBJ2-5, with D perhaps TRBD1 (5 bases). V was cut by 0 bases and J by 5 bases, with 10 bases left in between. This CDR3 has 14 residues. Germline V CDR1 and CDR2: SGHTA, FQGNSA.

The chain is built from TRBV5-8 and TRBJ2-3, with 13 bases fitting TRBD2. The CDR3 is 16 amino acids. J gave up 0 bases and V 4 bases, and 2 bases lay outside the gene matches. CDR1 and CDR2 (germline): SGHTS, YDEGEE. The CDR3 region is CASSQTSGGSTDTQYF. The CDR3 DNA is TGTGCCAGCAGCCAGACTAGCGGGGGGAGCACAGATACGCAGTATTTT.

A single count supports this clone. The rearrangement uses TRBV5-6 and TRBJ2-2, with D tentatively TRBD2 (6 bases). The CDR3 contains 13 residues. Germline V gives CDR1 SGHDT, CDR2 YYEEEE. V was pared by 5 bases and J by 10 bases, with 15 bases between. In DNA, the CDR3 is TGTGCCAGCAGTTCGGGACTCCCAATGGAGCTGTTTTTT. It yields the protein CASSSGLPMELFF.